This is a list of T cell receptor beta chains from one sample in a study of T cell responses to AZD1222 COVID-19 vaccine. Only in-frame clones appear in the TCRdb table, and some are missing; sequencing was by immunoSEQ multiplex PCR. The sample lists roughly 140,000 clones; 88% were seen once. The sequences come from peripheral blood, collected on day 0 of AZD1222 vaccination. The receptors here all came from an adult in good health. Each CDR3 is given with its conserved first and last residue. The D gene is left open where the match is weak. Expanded clones get a size class; other rows say once, few or many, or leave the size out.

j_gene,abundance,v_gene,d_gene,CDR3nt,CDR3aa
TRBJ2-7,-,TRBV5-5,-,TGTGCCAGCAGCTCCTCAACGGGACTTTCCTACGAGCAGTACTTC,CASSSSTGLSYEQYF
TRBJ1-4,-,TRBV19,-,TGTGCCAGTAGTTCAGTCGGAAAACTGTTTTTT,CASSSVGKLFF
TRBJ1-4,-,TRBV6-6,-,TGTGCCAGCAGGGAAGGGGGGGCTTATAATGAAAAACTGTTTTTT,CASREGGAYNEKLFF
TRBJ2-7,-,TRBV12-3/TRBV12-4,-,TGTGCCAGCAGCAATCTAGCGACCTACGAGCAGTACTTC,CASSNLATYEQYF
TRBJ1-6,-,TRBV20-1,-,TGCAGTGCTAGTCCAGGGAATTCACCCCTCCACTTT,CSASPGNSPLHF
TRBJ2-3,-,TRBV9,TRBD2,TGTGCCAGCAGCCAAGGACTAGCGGGAGTTAGAGATACGCAGTATTTT,CASSQGLAGVRDTQYF
TRBJ1-3,once,TRBV9,-,TGTGCCAGCAGGGACGGAACCTCTGGAAACACCATATATTTT,CASRDGTSGNTIYF
TRBJ1-6,-,TRBV30,-,TGTGCCTGGAGTTATGGGACCGCCGAACCCCTCCACTTT,CAWSYGTAEPLHF
TRBJ2-3,-,TRBV7-3,-,TGTGCCAGCAGCTTCACAGGGAGTGGAGATACGCAGTATTTT,CASSFTGSGDTQYF
TRBJ2-7,-,TRBV6-6,TRBD1,TGTGCCAGCAGACCTACAGGGGGTGCGGAGCAGTACTTC,CASRPTGGAEQYF
TRBJ1-1,-,TRBV3-1/TRBV3-2,-,TGTGCCAGCAGCTCGGGTGGATTGAACACTGAAGCTTTCTTT,CASSSGGLNTEAFF
TRBJ2-1,-,TRBV4-2,-,TGTGCCAGCAGCCAACAGCGGGTGGGATACAATGAGCAGTTCTTC,CASSQQRVGYNEQFF
TRBJ2-5,-,TRBV12-3/TRBV12-4,-,TGTGCCAGCAGTACACGGGAGACCCAGTACTTC,CASSTRETQYF
TRBJ1-1,-,TRBV29-1,-,TGCAGCGTTGTGGACCCGGGCACTGAAGCTTTCTTT,CSVVDPGTEAFF
TRBJ1-5,-,TRBV29-1,TRBD1,TGCAGCGTCCTGCTGACAGGGGTTAGCAATCAGCCCCAGCATTTT,CSVLLTGVSNQPQHF
TRBJ1-5,-,TRBV6-1,-,TGTGCCAGCAGTGAAGTTGGGGCCCAGCATTTT,CASSEVGAQHF
TRBJ2-7,-,TRBV28,-,TGTGCCAGCAGTTCCCCGGACGGAGCCGGCTACGAGCAGTACTTC,CASSSPDGAGYEQYF
TRBJ1-4,few,TRBV7-2,-,TGTGCCAGCAGCCCGCAGGAGGGGACGGGTGAAAAACTGTTTTTT,CASSPQEGTGEKLFF
TRBJ1-2,-,TRBV5-6,-,TGTGCCAGCAGTTCACGGGGGCCCTATGGCTACACCTTC,CASSSRGPYGYTF
TRBJ2-5,-,TRBV25-1,TRBD1,TGTGCCAGCAGTCTACAGGGGATGGAGACCCAGTACTTC,CASSLQGMETQYF
TRBJ2-1,-,TRBV27,TRBD2,TGTGCCAGCCGTATTCGGGAGGCCTACAATGAGCAGTTCTTC,CASRIREAYNEQFF
TRBJ2-1,once,TRBV15,TRBD2,TGTGCCACCAGCAGAGTAGGTGGGGGGTCCCGACTAGCGGAGCTGAGCTCCTACAATGAGCAGTTCTTC,CATSRVGGGSRLAELSSYNEQFF
TRBJ2-3,-,TRBV19,-,TGTGCCAGTAGTATTGTAGGCGGTAGCACAGATACGCAGTATTTT,CASSIVGGSTDTQYF
TRBJ1-3,-,TRBV11-3,-,TGTGCCAGCAGCTTAATGCAGGGAAACACCATATATTTT,CASSLMQGNTIYF
TRBJ2-1,few,TRBV18,TRBD2,TGTGCCAGCTCACGCGACTGGCGGGAGAATGGGGAGCAGTTCTTC,CASSRDWRENGEQFF
TRBJ2-1,-,TRBV11-3,TRBD2,TGTGCCAGCAGCTCGGGGACTAGCGGGAGGGCCTCGGATGAGCAGTTCTTC,CASSSGTSGRASDEQFF
TRBJ2-1,-,TRBV9,-,TGTGCCAGCAGCGTAGGATTGTTTAGCTCCTACAATGAGCAGTTCTTC,CASSVGLFSSYNEQFF
TRBJ1-6,-,TRBV28,-,TGTGCCAGCAGTTTAGGGAACCGTCCCAATTCACCCCTCCACTTT,CASSLGNRPNSPLHF
TRBJ1-2,-,TRBV18,-,TGTGCCAGCTCACCCCCGGGTTCACCTGGCTACACCTTC,CASSPPGSPGYTF
TRBJ1-1,once,TRBV19,-,TGTGCCAGTAGTATCGGTCCAAAAGCTTTCTTT,CASSIGPKAFF
TRBJ2-5,-,TRBV28,TRBD2,TGTGCCAGCACTCTCGAAGGACTAGCGGGAGACGAGACCCAGTACTTC,CASTLEGLAGDETQYF
TRBJ1-2,-,TRBV6-5,-,TGTGCCAGCAGTTACCGGAGTTTGGCCGGTAGGGGCTACACCTTC,CASSYRSLAGRGYTF
TRBJ1-1,-,TRBV28,TRBD1,TGTGCCAGCAGACCAGGGGGCAAAAGGGGGGTTACTGAAGCTTTCTTT,CASRPGGKRGVTEAFF
TRBJ2-1,-,TRBV6-5,-,TGTGCCAGCGGGAGAGGGGCCTCCTACAATGAGCAGTTCTTC,CASGRGASYNEQFF
TRBJ2-3,-,TRBV30,TRBD2,TGTGCCTGGATCGCGGGAGGGCTTACAGATACGCAGTATTTT,CAWIAGGLTDTQYF
TRBJ1-1,-,TRBV11-3,-,TGTGCCAGCAGCTTCAGGCTACACACTGAAGCTTTCTTT,CASSFRLHTEAFF
TRBJ2-1,-,TRBV19,TRBD2,TGTGCCAGTAGTATAGGTACCCCGAGGACTAGCGGGGCCACACGCTCCTACAATGAGCAGTTCTTC,CASSIGTPRTSGATRSYNEQFF
TRBJ2-5,-,TRBV12-3/TRBV12-4,-,TGTGCCAGCAGTTTGTCGGGGGTGGAGACCCAGTACTTC,CASSLSGVETQYF
TRBJ2-7,-,TRBV7-9,TRBD1,TGTGCCAGCAGCCTAGTCGGGGACAGGGGTTACGAGCAGTACTTC,CASSLVGDRGYEQYF
TRBJ1-2,-,TRBV27,-,TGTGCCAGCAGTTTATCGTCAGGGAGTGGCTACACCTTC,CASSLSSGSGYTF